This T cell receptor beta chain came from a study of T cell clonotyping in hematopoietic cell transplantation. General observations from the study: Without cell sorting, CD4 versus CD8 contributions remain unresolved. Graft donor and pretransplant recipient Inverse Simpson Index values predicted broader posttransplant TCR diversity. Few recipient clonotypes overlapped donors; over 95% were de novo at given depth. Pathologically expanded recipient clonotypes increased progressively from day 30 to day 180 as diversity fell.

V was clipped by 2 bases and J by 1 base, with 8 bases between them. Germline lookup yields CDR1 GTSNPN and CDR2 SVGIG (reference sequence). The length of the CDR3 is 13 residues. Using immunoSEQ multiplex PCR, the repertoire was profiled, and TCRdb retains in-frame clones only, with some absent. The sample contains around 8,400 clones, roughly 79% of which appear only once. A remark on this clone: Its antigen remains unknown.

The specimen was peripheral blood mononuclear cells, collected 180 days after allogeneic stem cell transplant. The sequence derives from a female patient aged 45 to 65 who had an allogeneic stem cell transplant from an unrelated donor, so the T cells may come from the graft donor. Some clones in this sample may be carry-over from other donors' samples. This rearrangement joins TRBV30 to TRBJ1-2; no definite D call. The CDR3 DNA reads TGTGCCTGGAGTCTCGGGATTAACTATGGCTACACCTTC. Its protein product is CAWSLGINYGYTF.